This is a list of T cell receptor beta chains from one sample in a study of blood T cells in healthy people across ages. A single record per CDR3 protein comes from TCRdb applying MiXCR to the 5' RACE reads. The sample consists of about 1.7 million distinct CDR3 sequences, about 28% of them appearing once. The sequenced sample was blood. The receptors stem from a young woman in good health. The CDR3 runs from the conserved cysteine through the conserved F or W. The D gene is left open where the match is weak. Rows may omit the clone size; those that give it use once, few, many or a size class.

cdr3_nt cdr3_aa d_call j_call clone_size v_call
TGTGCCATCAGTGAACTCCCGACTAGCGGGGGAAACCTAAACACCGGGGAGCTGTTTTTT CAISELPTSGGNLNTGELFF TRBD2 TRBJ2-2 few TRBV10-3
TGTGCCAGCAGCTCCACAGGGTGGGAGACCCAGTACTTC CASSSTGWETQYF - TRBJ2-5 many TRBV7-3
TGCAGTGCTAGAGACGCCGGGACAAGTGGTTCTGGCTACACCTTC CSARDAGTSGSGYTF - TRBJ1-2 many TRBV20-1
TGTGTCAGCAGCCCAGGGACAGAACTCGACGAGCAGTACTTC CVSSPGTELDEQYF TRBD1 TRBJ2-7 - TRBV6-2/TRBV6-3
TGCGCCGGCAGCTTGGAACCTAGCAACACTGAAGCTTTCTTT CAGSLEPSNTEAFF - TRBJ1-1 - TRBV5-1
TGTGCCATCAACCCTGGCGGGAGTGCTGACTACGAGCAGTACTTC CAINPGGSADYEQYF TRBD2 TRBJ2-7 many TRBV10-3
TGTGCCAGCAGCGTAGGCCCGACGTCCGGGACACTTTACGAGCAGTACTTC CASSVGPTSGTLYEQYF - TRBJ2-7 - TRBV9
TGTGCCAGCAGCTCTAAGACCGGGACGTTGGACTACGGGCAGTACTTC CASSSKTGTLDYGQYF - TRBJ2-7 - TRBV21-1
TGTGCCAGCAGCCCCCGTACAGGACCGTCTGAAAAACTGTTTTTT CASSPRTGPSEKLFF - TRBJ1-4 once TRBV12-3/TRBV12-4
TGTGCCAGCAGCTTGTCTAGCGGTGCCCCTTGGGTAAGCACAGATACGCAGTATTTT CASSLSSGAPWVSTDTQYF TRBD2 TRBJ2-3 - TRBV5-6
TGTGCCAGCAGCTTGCGGCGGGTAGAATACAATGGGCAGTTCTTC CASSLRRVEYNGQFF - TRBJ2-1 - TRBV7-2
TGTGCCAGCAGTTTTGGTGGGGGACGCACGGAGCAGTACTTC CASSFGGGRTEQYF - TRBJ2-7 many TRBV12-3/TRBV12-4
TGTGCCAGCAGCCGCCTAGGAGAGGGGGGCTACACCTTC CASSRLGEGGYTF - TRBJ1-2 - TRBV3-1
TGTGCCAGCAGCGAAACTGGGGGGTTTAGGAACGAGCAGTACTTC CASSETGGFRNEQYF - TRBJ2-7 many TRBV5-5
TGTGCCAACAGACAAGTGGGGCAAGAAGCTTTCTTT CANRQVGQEAFF - TRBJ1-1 - TRBV12-3/TRBV12-4
TGCAGCGTTGCAGAAGTGCTAGGGGAGCGAGAGACCCAGTACTTC CSVAEVLGERETQYF - TRBJ2-5 few TRBV29-1
TGTGCCAGCAGTTTATCCGGGCGTACGGGCACTGAAGCTTTCTTT CASSLSGRTGTEAFF - TRBJ1-1 few TRBV27
TGTGCCAGCAGCTTATTAGCCCCCGACGAGCAGTACTTC CASSLLAPDEQYF - TRBJ2-7 few TRBV7-9
TGCAGCGTTGCTACAGCGCTTAATCAGCCCCAGCATTTT CSVATALNQPQHF - TRBJ1-5 - TRBV29-1
TGTGCCAGCAGTTTAGGGCCTCGCTCGGACAGACCTAAGAATGGACATCCAGGGGACCAGTACTTC CASSLGPRSDRPKNGHPGDQYF - TRBJ2-5 few TRBV28
TGCGCCAGCAGCTCCCCCGGACAGCTCTCCTACGAGCAGTACTTC CASSSPGQLSYEQYF - TRBJ2-7 few TRBV28
TGCGCCAGCTCTTGGCAGAACACAGATACGCAGTATTTT CASSWQNTDTQYF - TRBJ2-3 few TRBV5-1
TGTGCCAGCAGTTACGGGCAGACCGAGCAGTACTTC CASSYGQTEQYF - TRBJ2-7 few TRBV6-2/TRBV6-3
TGTGCCAGCAGTGCATCCCGGGCCACAGATACGCAGTATTTT CASSASRATDTQYF - TRBJ2-3 - TRBV6-1
TGTGCCAGCAGACAAGCTAATGAGCAGTTCTTC CASRQANEQFF - TRBJ2-1 - TRBV3-1
TGCAGTGCTAGACCCGCGGGGGATCAGCCCCAGCATTTT CSARPAGDQPQHF - TRBJ1-5 - TRBV20-1
TGTGCCAGCAGCCCGGACAAGTCCTACAATGAGCAGTTCTTC CASSPDKSYNEQFF - TRBJ2-1 many TRBV7-3
TGCAGTGCTAGTCGGAGACAGGGGTCTAACTATGGCTACACCTTC CSASRRQGSNYGYTF TRBD1 TRBJ1-2 - TRBV20-1
TGCAGCGTTGATTGGGGCTCCGCTCCGGAGACCCAGTACTTC CSVDWGSAPETQYF - TRBJ2-5 - TRBV29-1
TGCAGTGTTCGGGTGACAGGACACCAATATCAAGAGACCCAGTACTTC CSVRVTGHQYQETQYF - TRBJ2-5 - TRBV20-1
TGTGCCAGCAGCCAAGATCTAGCGGGAGCTCGTGAGCAGTACTTC CASSQDLAGAREQYF TRBD2 TRBJ2-5 - TRBV14
TGTGCCAGCAGCTTTCGTCGTGCGGGCGCTTCCACAGATACGCAGTATTTT CASSFRRAGASTDTQYF - TRBJ2-3 - TRBV7-2
TGCGCCAGCAGCCAAGGGTCGTCGGAGACCTACGAGCAGTACTTC CASSQGSSETYEQYF - TRBJ2-7 - TRBV4-3
TGTGCCAGCAGGGACAGGGTTGCAGATACGCAGTATTTT CASRDRVADTQYF TRBD1 TRBJ2-3 - TRBV6-6
TGTGCCAGTGGGGAGACTCGTAGCACAGATACGCAGTATTTT CASGETRSTDTQYF - TRBJ2-3 few TRBV7-9
TGCGCCAGCAGCCCGGGACCGCGTCGAGGGATGAATGAAAAACTGTTTTTT CASSPGPRRGMNEKLFF - TRBJ1-4 - TRBV5-1
TGCGCCAACAGCGGCAACTATGGCTACACCTTC CANSGNYGYTF - TRBJ1-2 - TRBV5-1
TGCGCCAGCAGCCAGCCCTGGACAGGGCGGAGCACTGAAGCTTTCTTT CASSQPWTGRSTEAFF TRBD1 TRBJ1-1 - TRBV4-1
TGTGCCAGCAGCTTAGGGGGGAGTACCTACGGGGAGCAGTACTTC CASSLGGSTYGEQYF - TRBJ2-7 - TRBV11-2
TGCGCCAGCAGTGATCCCGGGGGGGTGCAAGAGACCCAGTACTTC CASSDPGGVQETQYF TRBD2 TRBJ2-5 many TRBV10-2
TGCGCCAGCAGCCAGGGGGGGGACAGAAACTACAATGAGCAGTTCTTC CASSQGGDRNYNEQFF - TRBJ2-1 - TRBV4-3
TGCGCCAGCAGCCACGATTCGGCCGGGAACTATGGCTACACCTTC CASSHDSAGNYGYTF - TRBJ1-2 few TRBV4-1
TGTGCCAGCTGCCGACTAACGCCCCAATCCCAGCAGTACTTC CASCRLTPQSQQYF - TRBJ2-7 few TRBV5-5
TGCAGCGTGGATCAATTTCAGATTAGCACAGATACGCAGTATTTT CSVDQFQISTDTQYF - TRBJ2-3 - TRBV29-1
TGTGCCAGCAGCCCTGTTGTCAGCTCCTACGAGCAGTACTTC CASSPVVSSYEQYF - TRBJ2-7 few TRBV7-6
TGTGCCAGCAGTGAATATTCTGCCCTGAATTCACCCCTCCACTTT CASSEYSALNSPLHF - TRBJ1-6 - TRBV25-1
TGCGCCAGCAGCTTGGAATTTAAGACCCAGTACTTC CASSLEFKTQYF - TRBJ2-5 - TRBV5-1